These 19 T cell receptor beta chains were all obtained from the same sample, sequenced in a study of T cell changes during pregnancy in multiple sclerosis. Using immunoSEQ multiplex PCR, the repertoire was profiled, and TCRdb retains in-frame clones only, with some absent. The top ten clones hold approximately 12% of a sample with 17,000 or so clones, roughly 90% of them seen once. The specimen comprised CD8+ T cells from peripheral blood mononuclear cells, sampled after pregnancy. The receptors originated from a female donor in good health, enrolled as a control in a pregnancy study.

This rearrangement joins TRBV6-1 to TRBJ1-2; D not resolved. The CDR3 is 16 amino acids. The germline V gene encodes CDR1 MNHNS and CDR2 SASEGT. V lost 2 bases, J lost 4 bases, and 17 bases lay in between. The CDR3 is CASSENTRRQIYGYTF. In nucleotides, the CDR3 is TGTGCCAGCAGTGAAAATACTAGGCGGCAGATCTATGGCTACACCTTC.

This clone came up once. The chain links TRBV6-5 to TRBJ2-3, with TRBD2 identical over 7 bases. V was clipped by 5 bases and J by 0 bases; unmatched bases: 5. CDR3 length: 15 residues. Germline CDR1 reads MNHEY; CDR2 reads SVGAGI. The DNA for the CDR3 is TGTGCCAGCAGTACCGGGACTACTAGCACAGATACGCAGTATTTT. Protein: CASSTGTTSTDTQYF.

The rearrangement uses TRBV19 and TRBJ1-5; 7 bases align to TRBD1. CDR1 and CDR2 (germline): LNHDA, SQIVND (reference sequence). The CDR3 is 14 amino acids. J lost 1 base, V lost 10 bases, and 7 bases had no gene match. The CDR3 nucleotides are TGTGCCACCACCGGGACAGTCAGCAATCAGCCCCAGCATTTT. Encoded protein: CATTGTVSNQPQHF.

The genes are TRBV6-4 and TRBJ1-2; no reliable D call. From germline, CDR1 is MRHNA and CDR2 SNTAGT. Trimming stripped 4 bases from V and 4 bases from J, with 7 bases between. The CDR3 contains 12 residues. CDR3 amino acids: CASSARCYGYTF. In DNA form, the CDR3 reads TGTGCCAGCAGTGCCAGGTGCTATGGCTACACCTTC.

CDR3 sequence reads: CASSSSTGVGLNIQYF. DNA of the CDR3: TGTGCCAGCAGTTCCTCGACGGGAGTGGGATTAAACATTCAGTACTTC. The rearrangement uses TRBV5-4 and TRBJ2-4, with D tentatively TRBD2 (6 bases). V was clipped by 5 bases and J by 6 bases, with 21 bases between them. The germline V gene has CDR1 SGHNT and CDR2 YYREEE (reference sequence). The CDR3 runs to 16 residues. Variable domain in full (rest from reference TRBV5-4 and TRBJ2-4): ETGVTQSPTHLIKTRGQQVTLRCSSQSGHNTVSWYQQALGQGPQFIFQYYREEENGRGNFPPRFSGLQFPNYSSELNVNALELDDSALYLCASSSSTGVGLNIQYFGAGTRLSVL.

The CDR3 bases are TGTGCCAGCGGTATAACTATAGCGGGAGCCTACGAGCAGTACTTC. This sequence encodes CASGITIAGAYEQYF. This chain joins TRBV27 and TRBJ2-7, with 9 positions matching TRBD2. There are 15 residues in the CDR3. Germline CDR1 reads MNHEY; CDR2 reads SMNVEV (reference sequence). V was clipped by 8 bases and J by 2 bases; unmatched bases: 10.

The chain links TRBV6-5 to TRBJ2-3, with D possibly TRBD1 on 5 matching bases. The CDR3 sequence is 15 residues long. Germline CDR1 and CDR2: MNHEY and SVGAGI. The germline V and J ends were trimmed by 0 bases and 4 bases, with 11 bases remaining between them. The CDR3 nucleotides are TGTGCCAGCAGTTACTCGGTCCAGGGCGCAGATACGCAGTATTTT. Encoded protein: CASSYSVQGADTQYF.

The gene calls are TRBV28 and TRBJ2-7; 10 bases map to TRBD2. With 7 bases clipped from V and 1 base from J, the junction kept 4 bases outside the gene matches. Germline V CDR1 and CDR2: MDHEN, SYDVKM. The CDR3 length is 14 residues. The CDR3 sequence: CASKGTSASYEQYF. CDR3 coding DNA: TGTGCCAGCAAGGGGACTAGCGCGTCCTACGAGCAGTACTTC.

V gene TRBV27 combines with J gene TRBJ1-5, with a tentative D call TRBD1 (5 bases). CDR1 and CDR2 from the germline V gene are MNHEY and SMNVEV (reference sequence). V shed 3 bases and J shed 3 bases, with 9 bases lying between them. The CDR3 covers 14 residues. The chain's CDR3 is CASSFGGNNQPQHF. The CDR3 region has the DNA TGTGCCAGCAGTTTCGGGGGGAACAATCAGCCCCAGCATTTT.

The chain has TRBV7-3 and TRBJ2-3, with a tentative D call TRBD2 (6 bases). V gave up 5 bases and J gave up 5 bases, with 17 bases separating them. CDR1 is SGHTA and CDR2 is FQGTGA in the germline V gene. The CDR3 is made up of 15 amino acids. CDR3 protein: CASSPLGGQKDTQYF. As DNA, the CDR3 is TGTGCCAGCAGCCCGCTCGGAGGGCAGAAAGATACGCAGTATTTT.

The chain has TRBV7-9 and TRBJ2-4; 7 positions match TRBD1. CDR3 length equals 16 residues. The germline CDR1 and CDR2 sequences are SEHNR and FQNEAQ (reference sequence). V gave up 3 bases and J gave up 2 bases; unmatched junction bases: 7. The CDR3, as DNA: TGTGCCAGCAGCTTCCCGGGACAGTCAACCAAAAACATTCAGTACTTC. It codes for CASSFPGQSTKNIQYF.

The chain is built from TRBV5-1 and TRBJ2-1, with D tentatively TRBD1 (5 bases). This CDR3 region has 15 residues. Germline-derived CDR1 and CDR2 are SGHRS and YFSETQ. The V end was cut by 3 bases, the J end by 0 bases, with 10 bases between. The CDR3: CASSWTSSSYNEQFF. The CDR3 nucleotides read TGCGCCAGCAGCTGGACATCTAGCTCCTACAATGAGCAGTTCTTC.

The chain is built from TRBV30 and TRBJ1-2, with 7 bases aligning to TRBD1. The CDR3 runs to 14 residues. Per the germline V gene, CDR1 is GTSNPN and CDR2 is SVGIG (reference sequence). The junction had 4 bases not matched to a gene; V was cut back by 3 bases and J by 0 bases. The CDR3 nucleotides are TGTGCCTGGAGGAGGGGACAGTCTAACTATGGCTACACCTTC. Translation: CAWRRGQSNYGYTF. Full variable domain (remainder filled in from reference TRBV30 and TRBJ1-2): SQTIHQWPATLVQPVGSPLSLECTVEGTSNPNLYWYRQAAGRGLQLLFYSVGIGQISSEVPQNLSASRPQDRQFILSSKKLLLSDSGFYLCAWRRGQSNYGYTFGSGTRLTVV.

The gene calls are TRBV27 and TRBJ2-3, with a possible D match to TRBD2 (6 bases). There are 13 residues in the CDR3. Germline values: CDR1 MNHEY, CDR2 SMNVEV (reference sequence). V was cut by 5 bases and J by 2 bases, with 8 bases left in between. This CDR3 is CASSRGSTDTQYF. CDR3 in DNA: TGTGCCAGCAGTCGGGGGTCCACAGATACGCAGTATTTT.

J is TRBJ1-3 and V is TRBV5-8; D call uncertain. There are 16 residues in the CDR3. Trimming cost V 4 bases and J 6 bases, with 20 bases left between them. The germline gives CDR1 SGHTS, CDR2 YDEGEE. This chain's CDR3 is CASSETVWPVANTIYF. CDR3 sequence (DNA): TGTGCCAGCAGCGAGACGGTATGGCCAGTAGCAAACACCATATATTTT.

V is TRBV27 and J is TRBJ2-1, with 9 bases matching TRBD2. Germline-derived CDR1 and CDR2 are MNHEY and SMNVEV (reference sequence). Germline trimming cut 0 bases from V and 3 bases from J; bases unmatched to any gene: 3. This CDR3 region has 16 residues. The CDR3 nucleotides read TGTGCCAGCAGTTTATCGGCTAGCGGGATCTACAATGAGCAGTTCTTC. This translates into CASSLSASGIYNEQFF.

This chain joins TRBV6-5 and TRBJ2-5; the match to TRBD1 covers 8 bases. With 6 bases clipped from V and 4 bases from J, the junction kept 10 bases outside the gene matches. The germline gives CDR1 MNHEY, CDR2 SVGAGI. CDR3 length: 15 residues. The CDR3 loop reads CASSPGTGNLETQYF. DNA of the CDR3: TGTGCCAGCAGCCCGGGGACAGGAAATTTAGAGACCCAGTACTTC.

The chain has TRBV29-1 and TRBJ2-7; 7 nucleotides agree with TRBD1. This CDR3 has 15 amino acids. The germline V gene has CDR1 SQVTM and CDR2 ANQGSEA. The J segment lost 7 bases and the V segment lost 3 bases, leaving 15 bases of the junction unmatched. CDR3 DNA sequence: TGCAGCGTTGAGCTAGGGTCAGGGGGAACGGGGGAGCAGTACTTC. Amino acids: CSVELGSGGTGEQYF.

This chain connects TRBV15 to TRBJ2-7; perhaps TRBD2 as D (5 bases). This CDR3 contains 11 residues. Between the trimmed V and J ends, which lost 5 bases and 6 bases, there was a span of 8 bases. The V gene's germline CDR1 is LNHNV and CDR2 YYDKDF (reference sequence). CDR3 DNA sequence: TGTGCCACCAGCGGTGGAGGCGAGCAGTACTTC. It translates to CATSGGGEQYF.